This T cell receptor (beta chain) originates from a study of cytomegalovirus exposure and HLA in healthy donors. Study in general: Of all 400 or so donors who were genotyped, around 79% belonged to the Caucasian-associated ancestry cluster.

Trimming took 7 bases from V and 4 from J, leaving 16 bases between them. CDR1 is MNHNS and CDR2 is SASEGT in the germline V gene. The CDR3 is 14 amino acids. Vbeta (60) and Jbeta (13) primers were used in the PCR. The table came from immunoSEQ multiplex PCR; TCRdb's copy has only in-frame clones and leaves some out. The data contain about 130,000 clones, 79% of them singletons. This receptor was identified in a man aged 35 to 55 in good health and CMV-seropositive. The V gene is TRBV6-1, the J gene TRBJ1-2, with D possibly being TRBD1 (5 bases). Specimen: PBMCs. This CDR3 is CASKQDNLVYGYTF. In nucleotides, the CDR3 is TGTGCCAGCAAGCAGGACAATCTTGTCTATGGCTACACCTTC.